This T cell receptor (beta chain) was retrieved from a study of response to subunit inactivated influenza vaccine. Study results and caveats: Authors proposed each seasonal influenza vaccination draws in few new T cells.

This clonotype was counted a few times. The antigen remains unidentified. CDR3 length: 14 amino acids. Germline values: CDR1 LGHDT, CDR2 YNNKEL (reference sequence). J was trimmed by 5 bases and V by 4 bases; bases with no gene match: 3. TCRdb reprocessed the RT-PCR reads with MiXCR, giving one entry per CDR3 protein. The data show fewer than 350,000 distinct CDR3 sequences, less than 25% seen once. The TCR sequence derives from a man aged 45-69 years who received an inactivated influenza vaccine. The gene calls are TRBV3-1 and TRBJ2-1, with TRBD1 identical over 9 bases. The source material was PBMCs from blood, sampled about 20 months after vaccination. CDR3 DNA: TGTGCCAGCAGCCGGCGACAGGGGGACAATGAGCAGTTCTTC. It codes for CASSRRQGDNEQFF.